The rows below give T cell receptor beta chains drawn from one sample of a study of cytomegalovirus exposure and HLA in healthy donors. Sequencing was performed with immunoSEQ multiplex PCR; in TCRdb, only in-frame clones are kept and a portion is missing. Of 120,000 to 150,000 clones listed, around 72% are singletons. Sequencing input: PBMCs. The receptors come from a woman aged 40 to 50 in good health and CMV-seronegative. CDR3s include the opening cysteine and the closing phenylalanine or tryptophan. Fields, in order: CDR3 length, clone size, V gene, J gene, D gene, CDR3 protein. The D gene is left open where the match is weak. Some rows have no size entry. The others give once, few or many, or a class for an expanded clone.

cdr3_length: 22
clone_size: -
v_call: TRBV15
j_call: TRBJ2-4
d_call: TRBD2
cdr3_aa: CATSRTGLAGGPGGETKNIQYF

cdr3_length: 16
clone_size: -
v_call: TRBV7-9
j_call: TRBJ2-3
d_call: -
cdr3_aa: CASSLAGGANTDTQYF

cdr3_length: 13
clone_size: -
v_call: TRBV18
j_call: TRBJ2-7
d_call: -
cdr3_aa: CASSVSPGVEQYF

cdr3_length: 13
clone_size: -
v_call: TRBV29-1
j_call: TRBJ2-3
d_call: TRBD2
cdr3_aa: CSVQRGGSDTQYF

cdr3_length: 15
clone_size: -
v_call: TRBV9
j_call: TRBJ1-1
d_call: -
cdr3_aa: CASSVELGAGAEAFF

cdr3_length: 17
clone_size: once
v_call: TRBV18
j_call: TRBJ2-4
d_call: TRBD1
cdr3_aa: CASSPRTGGLFENIQYF

cdr3_length: 16
clone_size: -
v_call: TRBV27
j_call: TRBJ1-2
d_call: -
cdr3_aa: CASSLHLVQGQNGYTF

cdr3_length: 12
clone_size: -
v_call: TRBV2
j_call: TRBJ1-2
d_call: TRBD1
cdr3_aa: CASHRGYYGYTF

cdr3_length: 15
clone_size: -
v_call: TRBV5-1
j_call: TRBJ1-2
d_call: -
cdr3_aa: CASSLAQEAFNGYTF

cdr3_length: 17
clone_size: -
v_call: TRBV4-1
j_call: TRBJ1-2
d_call: -
cdr3_aa: CASSQDVVVGRDYGYTF

cdr3_length: 15
clone_size: -
v_call: TRBV11-2
j_call: TRBJ2-7
d_call: TRBD2
cdr3_aa: CASSLGAGGPYEQYF

cdr3_length: 16
clone_size: -
v_call: TRBV2
j_call: TRBJ1-2
d_call: TRBD1
cdr3_aa: CASRLGGTGNTYGYTF

cdr3_length: 14
clone_size: -
v_call: TRBV2
j_call: TRBJ1-1
d_call: -
cdr3_aa: CASSPGASNTEAFF

cdr3_length: 14
clone_size: few
v_call: TRBV5-4
j_call: TRBJ1-4
d_call: -
cdr3_aa: CASSRFGEVEKLFF

cdr3_length: 16
clone_size: -
v_call: TRBV7-3
j_call: TRBJ1-3
d_call: -
cdr3_aa: CASSLTGGGSGNTIYF

cdr3_length: 13
clone_size: once
v_call: TRBV19
j_call: TRBJ2-5
d_call: TRBD2
cdr3_aa: CASSIGEGETQYF

cdr3_length: 17
clone_size: few
v_call: TRBV10-3
j_call: TRBJ1-3
d_call: -
cdr3_aa: CAISESVNRVLGNTIYF

cdr3_length: 16
clone_size: -
v_call: TRBV7-2
j_call: TRBJ2-1
d_call: -
cdr3_aa: CASSSPPELRYNEQFF

cdr3_length: 14
clone_size: -
v_call: TRBV29-1
j_call: TRBJ1-2
d_call: TRBD1
cdr3_aa: CSVAGDRDLYGYTF

cdr3_length: 15
clone_size: once
v_call: TRBV10-3
j_call: TRBJ1-6
d_call: -
cdr3_aa: CAISESDGVYSPLHF

cdr3_length: 16
clone_size: -
v_call: TRBV5-6
j_call: TRBJ2-4
d_call: -
cdr3_aa: CASSLSSGDAKNIQYF

cdr3_length: 16
clone_size: -
v_call: TRBV11-2
j_call: TRBJ2-3
d_call: -
cdr3_aa: CASSLGGQRNTDTQYF

cdr3_length: 13
clone_size: -
v_call: TRBV6-6
j_call: TRBJ1-1
d_call: -
cdr3_aa: CASSYGKNTEAFF

cdr3_length: 15
clone_size: few
v_call: TRBV5-6
j_call: TRBJ2-1
d_call: -
cdr3_aa: CASSVRELTYNEQFF

cdr3_length: 17
clone_size: -
v_call: TRBV9
j_call: TRBJ1-4
d_call: -
cdr3_aa: CASSVAGSRGTNEKLFF

cdr3_length: 11
clone_size: -
v_call: TRBV6-5
j_call: TRBJ1-1
d_call: -
cdr3_aa: CASNSGTEAFF

cdr3_length: 17
clone_size: -
v_call: TRBV28
j_call: TRBJ2-3
d_call: TRBD1
cdr3_aa: CASSFLIGTEYTDTQYF

cdr3_length: 15
clone_size: once
v_call: TRBV28
j_call: TRBJ1-2
d_call: TRBD1
cdr3_aa: CASSLTGGGINGYTF

cdr3_length: 13
clone_size: -
v_call: TRBV5-6
j_call: TRBJ1-1
d_call: -
cdr3_aa: CASSLRGGIEAFF

cdr3_length: 15
clone_size: -
v_call: TRBV7-8
j_call: TRBJ2-2
d_call: TRBD1
cdr3_aa: CASSQWTGGAGELFF

cdr3_length: 15
clone_size: -
v_call: TRBV27
j_call: TRBJ2-1
d_call: -
cdr3_aa: CASSPDSGYYNEQFF

cdr3_length: 15
clone_size: once
v_call: TRBV18
j_call: TRBJ1-2
d_call: -
cdr3_aa: CASSPAETNNYGYTF

cdr3_length: 14
clone_size: few
v_call: TRBV5-5
j_call: TRBJ2-3
d_call: -
cdr3_aa: CASSLHLGVDTQYF

cdr3_length: 15
clone_size: -
v_call: TRBV5-1
j_call: TRBJ1-2
d_call: TRBD1
cdr3_aa: CASSLNAGTGIGYTF

cdr3_length: 14
clone_size: -
v_call: TRBV4-2
j_call: TRBJ1-3
d_call: TRBD1
cdr3_aa: CASSLDRARNTIYF

cdr3_length: 17
clone_size: -
v_call: TRBV19
j_call: TRBJ1-2
d_call: -
cdr3_aa: CASSMLNQGGGSYGYTF

cdr3_length: 12
clone_size: -
v_call: TRBV7-9
j_call: TRBJ1-6
d_call: -
cdr3_aa: CASSFESSPLHF

cdr3_length: 12
clone_size: -
v_call: TRBV15
j_call: TRBJ1-1
d_call: -
cdr3_aa: CATSSPRGGAFF

cdr3_length: 13
clone_size: -
v_call: TRBV7-9
j_call: TRBJ2-7
d_call: TRBD1
cdr3_aa: CASKRQGADEQYF

cdr3_length: 13
clone_size: once
v_call: TRBV5-1
j_call: TRBJ1-2
d_call: TRBD1
cdr3_aa: CASTWDSPYGYTF

cdr3_length: 16
clone_size: -
v_call: TRBV6-1
j_call: TRBJ2-3
d_call: TRBD1
cdr3_aa: CASSEIWGRGTDTQYF

cdr3_length: 15
clone_size: -
v_call: TRBV19
j_call: TRBJ2-3
d_call: TRBD2
cdr3_aa: CASSIGPSGGDTQYF

cdr3_length: 17
clone_size: -
v_call: TRBV28
j_call: TRBJ1-4
d_call: TRBD1
cdr3_aa: CASSPLGTGSTNEKLFF